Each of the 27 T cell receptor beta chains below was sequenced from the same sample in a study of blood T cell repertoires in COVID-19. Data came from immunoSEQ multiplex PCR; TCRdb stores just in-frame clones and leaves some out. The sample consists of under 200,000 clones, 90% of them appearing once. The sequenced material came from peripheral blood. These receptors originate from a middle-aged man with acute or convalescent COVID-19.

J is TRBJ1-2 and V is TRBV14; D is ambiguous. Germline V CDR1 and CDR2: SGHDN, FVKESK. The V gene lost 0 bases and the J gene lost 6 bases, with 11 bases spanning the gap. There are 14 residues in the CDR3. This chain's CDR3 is CASSQDTGIHGYTF. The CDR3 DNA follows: TGTGCCAGCAGCCAAGATACCGGGATCCATGGCTACACCTTC.

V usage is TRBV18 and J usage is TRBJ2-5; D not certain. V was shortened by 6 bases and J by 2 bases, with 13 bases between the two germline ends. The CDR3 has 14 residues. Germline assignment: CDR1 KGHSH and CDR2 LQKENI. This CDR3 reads CASSNQAQQETQYF. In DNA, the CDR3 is TGTGCCAGCTCTAACCAGGCGCAACAAGAGACCCAGTACTTC.

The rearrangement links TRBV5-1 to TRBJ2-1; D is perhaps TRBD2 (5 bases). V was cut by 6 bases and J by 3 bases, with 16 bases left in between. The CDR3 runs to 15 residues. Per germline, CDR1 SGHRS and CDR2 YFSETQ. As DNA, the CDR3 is TGCGCCAGCAATCCTTGGTCGGGGAACTACAATGAGCAGTTCTTC. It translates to CASNPWSGNYNEQFF. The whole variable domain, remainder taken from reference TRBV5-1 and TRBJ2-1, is KAGVTQTPRYLIKTRGQQVTLSCSPISGHRSVSWYQQTPGQGLQFLFEYFSETQRNKGNFPGRFSGRQFSNSRSEMNVSTLELGDSALYLCASNPWSGNYNEQFFGPGTRLTVL.

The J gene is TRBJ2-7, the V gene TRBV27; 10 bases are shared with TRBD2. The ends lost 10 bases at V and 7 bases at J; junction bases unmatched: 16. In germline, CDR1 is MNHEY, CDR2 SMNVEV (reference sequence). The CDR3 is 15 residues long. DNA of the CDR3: TGTGCCACCCGGCGGTCGGCTAGCGGGAGTCGGGAGCAGTACTTC. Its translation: CATRRSASGSREQYF.

CDR3 DNA: TGTGCCAGCAGCCTTACAGGGAACACCTACAATGAGCAGTTCTTC. Its translation is CASSLTGNTYNEQFF. This chain links TRBV11-3 with TRBJ2-1; the D gene is possibly TRBD1 (6 bases). Germline assignment: CDR1 SGHNT and CDR2 YENEEA. The V end lost 5 bases, the J end lost 2 bases, and 13 bases lay between the germline ends. The CDR3 runs to 15 residues.

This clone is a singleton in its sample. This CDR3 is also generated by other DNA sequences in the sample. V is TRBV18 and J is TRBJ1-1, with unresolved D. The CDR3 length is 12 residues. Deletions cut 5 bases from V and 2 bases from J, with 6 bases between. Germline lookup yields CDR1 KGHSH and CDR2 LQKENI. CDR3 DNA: TGTGCCAGCTCAGGCGGCAACACTGAAGCTTTCTTT. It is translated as CASSGGNTEAFF.

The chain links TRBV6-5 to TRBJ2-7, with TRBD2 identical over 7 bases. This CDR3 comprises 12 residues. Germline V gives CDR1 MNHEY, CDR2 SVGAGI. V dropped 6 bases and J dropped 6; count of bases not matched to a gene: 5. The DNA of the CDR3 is TGTGCCAGCAGCCGGGGAGGGATCGAGCAGTACTTC. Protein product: CASSRGGIEQYF.

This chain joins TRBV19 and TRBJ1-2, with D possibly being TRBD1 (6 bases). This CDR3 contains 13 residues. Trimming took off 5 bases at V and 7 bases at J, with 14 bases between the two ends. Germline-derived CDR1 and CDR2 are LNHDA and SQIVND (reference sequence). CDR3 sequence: CASSRKQGSGYTF. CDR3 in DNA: TGTGCCAGTAGTCGGAAACAGGGCTCTGGCTACACCTTC.

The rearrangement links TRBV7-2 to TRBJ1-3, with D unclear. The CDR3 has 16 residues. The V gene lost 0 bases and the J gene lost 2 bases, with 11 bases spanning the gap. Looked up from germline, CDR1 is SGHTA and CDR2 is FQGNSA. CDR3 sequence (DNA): TGTGCCAGCAGCTTAGCTGGGCCGGCTACTGGAAACACCATATATTTT. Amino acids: CASSLAGPATGNTIYF.

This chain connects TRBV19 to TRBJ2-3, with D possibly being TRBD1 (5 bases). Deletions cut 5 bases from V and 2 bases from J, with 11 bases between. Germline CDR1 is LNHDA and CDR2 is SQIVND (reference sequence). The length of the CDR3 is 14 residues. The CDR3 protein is CASSLRQSTDTQYF. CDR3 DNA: TGTGCCAGTAGTCTACGACAGTCCACAGATACGCAGTATTTT. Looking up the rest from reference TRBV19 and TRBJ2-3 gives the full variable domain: DGGITQSPKYLFRKEGQNVTLSCEQNLNHDAMYWYRQDPGQGLRLIYYSQIVNDFQKGDIAEGYSVSREKKESFPLTVTSAQKNPTAFYLCASSLRQSTDTQYFGPGTRLTVL.

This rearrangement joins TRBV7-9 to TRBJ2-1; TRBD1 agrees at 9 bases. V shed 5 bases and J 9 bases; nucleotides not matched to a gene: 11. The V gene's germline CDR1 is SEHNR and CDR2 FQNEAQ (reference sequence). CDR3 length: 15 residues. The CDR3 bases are TGTGCCAGCAGCCAACAGGGGGCCGCGCGGACTGAGCAGTTCTTC. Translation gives CASSQQGAARTEQFF.

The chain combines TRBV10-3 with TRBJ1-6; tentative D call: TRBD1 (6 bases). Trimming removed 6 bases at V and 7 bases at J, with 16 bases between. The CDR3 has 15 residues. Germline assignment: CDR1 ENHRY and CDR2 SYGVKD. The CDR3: CAIRGTSSPNSPLHF. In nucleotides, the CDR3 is TGTGCCATCAGAGGGACATCTTCCCCGAATTCACCCCTCCACTTT.

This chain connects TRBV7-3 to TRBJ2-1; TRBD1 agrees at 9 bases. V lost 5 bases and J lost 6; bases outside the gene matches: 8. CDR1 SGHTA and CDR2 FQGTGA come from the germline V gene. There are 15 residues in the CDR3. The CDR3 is CASSKPGQGANEQFF. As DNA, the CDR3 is TGTGCCAGCAGCAAACCGGGACAGGGAGCCAATGAGCAGTTCTTC. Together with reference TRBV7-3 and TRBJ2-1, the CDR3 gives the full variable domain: GAGVSQTPSNKVTEKGKYVELRCDPISGHTALYWYRQSLGQGPEFLIYFQGTGAADDSGLPNDRFFAVRPEGSVSTLKIQRTERGDSAVYLCASSKPGQGANEQFFGPGTRLTVL.

CDR3: CASSLLQGSTEAFF. In nucleotides, the CDR3 is TGTGCCAGCAGCTTATTGCAGGGTTCGACTGAAGCTTTCTTT. The V gene is TRBV11-2, the J gene TRBJ1-1, with D perhaps TRBD1 (5 bases). Germline CDR1 is SGHAT and CDR2 is FQNNGV. The V gene lost 2 bases and the J gene lost 5 bases, with 12 bases spanning the gap. This CDR3 is built from 14 residues.

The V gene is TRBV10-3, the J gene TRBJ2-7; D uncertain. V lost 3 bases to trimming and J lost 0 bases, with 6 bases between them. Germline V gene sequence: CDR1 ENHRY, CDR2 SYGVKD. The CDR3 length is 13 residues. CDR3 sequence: CAISEQSSYEQYF. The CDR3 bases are TGTGCCATCAGTGAACAGAGCTCCTACGAGCAGTACTTC.

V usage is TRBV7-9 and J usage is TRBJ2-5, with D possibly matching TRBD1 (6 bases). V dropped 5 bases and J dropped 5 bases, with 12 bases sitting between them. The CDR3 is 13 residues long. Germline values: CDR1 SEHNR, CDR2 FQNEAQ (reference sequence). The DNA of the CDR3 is TGTGCCAGCAGCCCCACAGGGATCGAGACCCAGTACTTC. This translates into CASSPTGIETQYF.

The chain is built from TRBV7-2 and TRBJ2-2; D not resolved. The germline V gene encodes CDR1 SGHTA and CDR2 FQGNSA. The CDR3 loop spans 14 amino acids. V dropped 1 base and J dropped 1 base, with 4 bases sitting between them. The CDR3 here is CASSLGQNTGELFF. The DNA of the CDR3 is TGTGCCAGCAGCTTAGGGCAGAACACCGGGGAGCTGTTTTTT.

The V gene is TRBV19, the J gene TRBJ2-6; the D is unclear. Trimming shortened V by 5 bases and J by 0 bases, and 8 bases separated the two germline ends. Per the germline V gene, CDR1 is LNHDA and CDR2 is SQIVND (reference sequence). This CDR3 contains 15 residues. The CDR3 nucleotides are TGTGCCAGTAGTCCTAGGAGCTCTGGGGCCAACGTCCTGACTTTC. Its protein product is CASSPRSSGANVLTF.

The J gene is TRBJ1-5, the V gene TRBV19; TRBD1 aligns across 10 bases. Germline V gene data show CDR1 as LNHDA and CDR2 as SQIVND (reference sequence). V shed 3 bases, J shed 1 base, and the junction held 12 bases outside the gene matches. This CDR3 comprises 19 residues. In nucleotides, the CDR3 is TGTGCCAGTAGTATCAAGGGACAGGGGACAAGTGGGAGCAATCAGCCCCAGCATTTT. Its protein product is CASSIKGQGTSGSNQPQHF.

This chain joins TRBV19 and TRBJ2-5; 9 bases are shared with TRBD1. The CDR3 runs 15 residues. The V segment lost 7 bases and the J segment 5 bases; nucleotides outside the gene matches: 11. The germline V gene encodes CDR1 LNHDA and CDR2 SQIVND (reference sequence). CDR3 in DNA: TGTGCCAGTACCATCGGGACAGGGCGGTGGGAGACCCAGTACTTC. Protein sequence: CASTIGTGRWETQYF.

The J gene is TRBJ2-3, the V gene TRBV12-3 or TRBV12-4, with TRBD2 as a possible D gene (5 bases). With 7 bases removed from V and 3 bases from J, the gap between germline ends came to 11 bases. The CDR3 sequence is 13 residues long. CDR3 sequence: CASTSGGTDTQYF. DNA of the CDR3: TGTGCCAGCACCTCCGGAGGAACAGATACGCAGTATTTT.

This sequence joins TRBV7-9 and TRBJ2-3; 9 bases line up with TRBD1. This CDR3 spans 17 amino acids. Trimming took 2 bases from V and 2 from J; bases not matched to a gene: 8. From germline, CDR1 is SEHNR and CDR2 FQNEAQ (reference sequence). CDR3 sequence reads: CASSLLWTGVNTDTQYF. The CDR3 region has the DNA TGTGCCAGCAGCTTACTTTGGACAGGGGTGAACACAGATACGCAGTATTTT.

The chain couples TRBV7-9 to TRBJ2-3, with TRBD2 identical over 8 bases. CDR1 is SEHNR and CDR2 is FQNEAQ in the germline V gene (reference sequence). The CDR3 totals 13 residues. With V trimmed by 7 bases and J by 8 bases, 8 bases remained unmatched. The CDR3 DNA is TGTGCCAGCACCCGGGGGGGGATGGGTACGCAGTATTTT. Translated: CASTRGGMGTQYF.

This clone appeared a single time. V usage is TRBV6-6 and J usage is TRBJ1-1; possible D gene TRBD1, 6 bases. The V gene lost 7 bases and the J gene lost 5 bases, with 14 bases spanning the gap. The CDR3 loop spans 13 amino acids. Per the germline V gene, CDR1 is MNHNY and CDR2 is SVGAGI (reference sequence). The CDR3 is CASKMGGATEAFF. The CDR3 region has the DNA TGTGCCAGCAAGATGGGGGGGGCGACTGAAGCTTTCTTT.

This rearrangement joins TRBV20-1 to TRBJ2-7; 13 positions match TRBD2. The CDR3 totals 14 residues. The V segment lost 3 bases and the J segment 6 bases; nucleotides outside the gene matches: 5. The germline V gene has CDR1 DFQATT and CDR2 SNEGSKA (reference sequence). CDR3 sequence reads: CSASRTSGRSEQYF. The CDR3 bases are TGCAGTGCTAGTCGGACTAGCGGGAGATCCGAGCAGTACTTC.

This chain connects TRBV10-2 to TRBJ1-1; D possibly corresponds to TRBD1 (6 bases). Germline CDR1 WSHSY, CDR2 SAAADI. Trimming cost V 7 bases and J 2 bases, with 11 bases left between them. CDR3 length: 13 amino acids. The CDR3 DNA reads TGCGCCAGCACTCAGACAGGTAACACTGAAGCTTTCTTT. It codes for CASTQTGNTEAFF.

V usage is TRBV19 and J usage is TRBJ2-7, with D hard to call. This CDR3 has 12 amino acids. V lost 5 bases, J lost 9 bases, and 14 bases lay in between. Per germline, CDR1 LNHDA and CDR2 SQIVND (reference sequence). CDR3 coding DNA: TGTGCCAGTAGTCACCTGTCGGAGCGGCAGTACTTC. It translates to CASSHLSERQYF.